Listed below are T cell receptor beta chains from one sample, sequenced in a study of T-cell reconstitution after alpha-beta-depleted transplantation in children. TCRdb called the PCR reads again in MiXCR, with one record for every CDR3 protein. The table includes 55,000 to 85,000 distinct CDR3 sequences, about a tenth detected once. The source was PBMCs, collected before TCRalphabeta/CD19-depleted stem cell transplant. The receptors derive from a boy aged 5-17 years with acute myeloid leukemia, due to receive a stem cell transplant. CDR3s include the opening cysteine and the closing phenylalanine or tryptophan. D genes are given only for firm matches. For some rows the clone size is stated as once, few or many, or as a class when expanded; others skip it.

d_gene,abundance,j_gene,v_gene,CDR3nt,CDR3aa
TRBD1,many,TRBJ2-4,TRBV27,TGTGCCAGCAGTTACACTTACAGGGGAGCCAAAAACATTCAGTACTTC,CASSYTYRGAKNIQYF
-,many,TRBJ1-5,TRBV29-1,TGCAGCGTTGAGACGGGGGCAGGCAATCAGCCCCAGCATTTT,CSVETGAGNQPQHF
-,many,TRBJ2-3,TRBV6-2/TRBV6-3,TGTGCCAGCAGTTACGGGGCGGCTAAACTCACAGATACGCAGTATTTT,CASSYGAAKLTDTQYF
-,few,TRBJ2-7,TRBV9,TGTGCCAGCAGCGTAGCTACAGGTTCATGGGCCTCCGAGCAGTACTTC,CASSVATGSWASEQYF
-,-,TRBJ2-1,TRBV12-3/TRBV12-4,TGTGCCAGCAACAGTGGAGTCCACTCCTACAATGAGCAGTTCTTC,CASNSGVHSYNEQFF
-,many,TRBJ2-2,TRBV7-8,TGTGCCAGCAGCTCCAGCCCAGGGGACACCGGGGAGCTGTTTTTT,CASSSSPGDTGELFF
-,many,TRBJ2-5,TRBV27,TGTGCCAGCAGTTTAAGCCAGTTCCAAGAGACCCAGTACTTC,CASSLSQFQETQYF
-,many,TRBJ2-4,TRBV5-1,TGCGCCAGCAGCCTGGATACCGGGACGTCTCTGAACATTCAGTACTTC,CASSLDTGTSLNIQYF
-,-,TRBJ1-2,TRBV5-1,TGCGCCAGCAGCTTGAATCAGGGTATTATGAACTATGGCTACACCTTC,CASSLNQGIMNYGYTF
-,many,TRBJ2-5,TRBV4-2,TGTGCCAGCAGCCAGGGGGGTTCGGTGCTCTCTGGGATGGAGACCCAGTACTTC,CASSQGGSVLSGMETQYF
-,many,TRBJ2-2,TRBV9,TGTGCCAGCAGCAACCGTCTGGGGGTACGCCACACCGGGGAGCTGTTTTTT,CASSNRLGVRHTGELFF
-,few,TRBJ2-1,TRBV7-2,TGTGCCAGCAGCCGTAGTCGTGCCGACAATGAGCAGTTCTTC,CASSRSRADNEQFF
-,many,TRBJ1-6,TRBV11-2,TGTGCCAGCAGCTTAGCCCGTCCAAATTCACCCCTCCACTTT,CASSLARPNSPLHF
-,-,TRBJ1-1,TRBV12-3/TRBV12-4,TGTACCTGCCATCCAGCGGCTCTTTCTGAAGCTTTCTTT,CTCHPAALSEAFF
-,many,TRBJ2-7,TRBV12-3/TRBV12-4,TGTGCCAGCAGTTTATTGAGGGAGCAGTACTTC,CASSLLREQYF